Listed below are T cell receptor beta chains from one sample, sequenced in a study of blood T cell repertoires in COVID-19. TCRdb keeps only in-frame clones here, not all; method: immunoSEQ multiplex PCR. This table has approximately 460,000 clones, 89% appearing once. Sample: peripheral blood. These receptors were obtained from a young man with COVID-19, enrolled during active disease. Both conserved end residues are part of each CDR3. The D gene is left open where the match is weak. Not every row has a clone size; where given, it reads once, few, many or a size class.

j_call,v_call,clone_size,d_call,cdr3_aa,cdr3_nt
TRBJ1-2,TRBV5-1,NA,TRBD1,CASSLPGQGHNGYTF,TGCGCCAGCAGCTTACCCGGACAGGGTCATAATGGCTACACCTTC
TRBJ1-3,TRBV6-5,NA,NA,CASSYGAAVSGNTIYF,TGTGCCAGCAGTTACGGGGCGGCGGTCTCTGGAAACACCATATATTTT
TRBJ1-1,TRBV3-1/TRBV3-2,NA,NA,CASSLRGDEAFF,TGTGCCAGCAGCCTCCGGGGAGACGAAGCTTTCTTT
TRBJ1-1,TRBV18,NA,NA,CASSPNEGGTEAFF,TGTGCCAGCTCACCTAATGAAGGGGGCACTGAAGCTTTCTTT
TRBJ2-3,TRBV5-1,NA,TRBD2,CASSWTSGGTTDTQYF,TGCGCCAGCAGCTGGACTAGCGGGGGGACGACAGATACGCAGTATTTT
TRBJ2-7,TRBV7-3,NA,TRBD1,CASSSPTGGTYEQYF,TGTGCCAGCAGCTCCCCGACAGGGGGCACTTACGAGCAGTACTTC
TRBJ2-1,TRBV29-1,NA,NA,CSVVLGSSHNEQFF,TGCAGCGTTGTTCTAGGTTCCTCCCACAATGAGCAGTTCTTC
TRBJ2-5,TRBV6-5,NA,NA,CASWRPGQETQYF,TGTGCCAGCTGGAGGCCGGGACAAGAGACCCAGTACTTC
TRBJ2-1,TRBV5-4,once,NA,CASSLSSSEQFF,TGTGCCAGCAGCTTGTCTAGCAGTGAGCAGTTCTTC
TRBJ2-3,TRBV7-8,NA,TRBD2,CASSLGLAGGTDTQYF,TGTGCCAGCAGCTTAGGACTAGCGGGAGGAACCGATACGCAGTATTTT
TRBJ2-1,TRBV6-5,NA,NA,CASSYSGAHSYNEQFF,TGTGCCAGCAGTTACTCGGGGGCGCACTCCTACAATGAGCAGTTCTTC
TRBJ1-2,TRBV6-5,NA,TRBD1,CASRPGTAYGYTF,TGTGCCAGCAGACCCGGGACAGCTTATGGCTACACCTTC
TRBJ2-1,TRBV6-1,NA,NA,CASSEARFLVGTPSYNEQFF,TGTGCCAGCAGTGAAGCGCGATTTCTGGTCGGGACACCTTCCTACAATGAGCAGTTCTTC
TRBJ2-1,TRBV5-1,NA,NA,CASSVDFSYNEQFF,TGCGCCAGCAGCGTAGATTTCTCCTACAATGAGCAGTTCTTC
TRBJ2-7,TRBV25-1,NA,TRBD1,CASSSWTGRDYEQYF,TGTGCCAGCAGTTCCTGGACAGGGAGAGATTACGAGCAGTACTTC
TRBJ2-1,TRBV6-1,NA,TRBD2,CASSDETSLFWEFF,TGTGCCAGCAGTGATGAGACTAGCTTATTTTGGGAGTTCTTC
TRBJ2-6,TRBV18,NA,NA,CASSLESGLTGANVLTF,TGTGCCAGCTCACTCGAATCAGGGTTAACTGGGGCCAACGTCCTGACTTTC
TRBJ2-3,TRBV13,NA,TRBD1,CASSDRGSTDTQYF,TGTGCCAGCAGCGACAGGGGCAGCACAGATACGCAGTATTTT
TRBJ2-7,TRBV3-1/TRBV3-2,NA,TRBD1,CASSRQGRSYEQYF,TGTGCCAGCAGCCGACAGGGACGCTCCTACGAGCAGTACTTC
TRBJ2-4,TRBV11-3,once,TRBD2,CASSLRLAGAKNIQYF,TGTGCCAGCAGCCTGAGACTAGCGGGAGCCAAAAACATTCAGTACTTC
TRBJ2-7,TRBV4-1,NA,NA,CASSQVGQGIHEQYF,TGCGCCAGCAGCCAAGTCGGGCAGGGTATCCACGAGCAGTACTTC
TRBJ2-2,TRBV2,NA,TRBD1,CASSLDRENTGELFF,TGTGCCAGCAGTCTGGACAGGGAGAACACCGGGGAGCTGTTTTTT
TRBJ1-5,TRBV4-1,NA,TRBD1,CASSPDRDQPQHF,TGCGCCAGCAGCCCAGACAGGGATCAGCCCCAGCATTTT
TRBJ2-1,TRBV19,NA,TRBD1,CASSGSGTGEVNEQFF,TGTGCCAGTAGTGGATCCGGGACAGGAGAAGTTAATGAGCAGTTCTTC
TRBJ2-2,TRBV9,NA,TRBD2,CASSAPLAGVNTGELFF,TGTGCCAGCAGCGCCCCCTTAGCGGGAGTGAACACCGGGGAGCTGTTTTTT
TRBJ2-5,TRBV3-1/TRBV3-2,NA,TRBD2,CASATSGRDEETQYF,TGTGCCAGCGCGACTAGCGGGAGAGATGAAGAGACCCAGTACTTC
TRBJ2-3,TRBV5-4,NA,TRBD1,CASSIPNRGDTQYF,TGTGCCAGCAGCATCCCCAACAGGGGAGATACGCAGTATTTT
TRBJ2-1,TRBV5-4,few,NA,CAMDSRYEQFF,TGTGCTATGGACTCTAGGTATGAGCAGTTCTTC
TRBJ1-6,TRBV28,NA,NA,CASSSPRGGSNSPLHF,TGTGCCAGCAGTTCCCCCCGTGGGGGCTCGAATTCACCCCTCCACTTT
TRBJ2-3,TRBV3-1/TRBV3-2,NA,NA,CASSQVNRGDTQYF,TGTGCCAGCAGCCAAGTAAACCGGGGAGATACGCAGTATTTT